This TCR beta chain is drawn from a study of T cell changes during pregnancy in multiple sclerosis. The method was immunoSEQ multiplex PCR; TCRdb's version includes in-frame clones alone and lacks a portion of them. The sample yields about 71,000 clones, 90% to 95% seen once. This clone was picked up one time. The starting material was peripheral blood, obtained in the third trimester of pregnancy. The clonotype originates from a female donor with multiple sclerosis, enrolled in a pregnancy study.

This chain's CDR3 is CASSLVAGGPDTQYF. The CDR3 DNA is TGTGCCAGCAGCTTAGTAGCGGGAGGGCCAGATACGCAGTATTTT. J is TRBJ2-3 and V is TRBV13; 11 bases align to TRBD2. Trimming removed 1 base from V and 4 bases from J; junction bases left unmatched: 1. This CDR3 spans 15 amino acids. Germline assignment: CDR1 PRHDT and CDR2 FYEKMQ (reference sequence).